This passage covers 14 T cell receptor beta chains from one sample sequenced in a study of molecular identifiers for immune sequencing clone quantification. TCRdb independently ran MiXCR on the PCR reads; one entry per CDR3 protein. Of about 630,000 distinct CDR3 sequences listed, about 25% are singletons. Sequencing input: naive CD8+ T cells from blood, with Jurkat cell RNA spiked in. The subset: FACS-sorted CD8+CD4-CCR7+CD45RA+ naive T cells. All receptors derive from a human donor in good health. Some libraries in this study had Jurkat cell RNA spiked in.

Only a few counts were recorded for this clonotype. The chain links TRBV15 to TRBJ2-1; 11 nucleotides agree with TRBD2. This CDR3 contains 15 residues. Germline V gene lookup returns CDR1 LNHNV and CDR2 YYDKDF (reference sequence). V gave up 3 bases and J gave up 8 bases; unmatched junction bases: 6. The CDR3 loop is CATSRGSGRAYEQFF. In DNA, the CDR3 is TGTGCCACCAGCAGGGGTAGCGGGAGGGCCTATGAGCAGTTCTTC.

This clonotype showed up many times. J is TRBJ2-7 and V is TRBV5-1; D perhaps matches TRBD1 (6 bases). From germline, CDR1 is SGHRS and CDR2 YFSETQ. Trimming left V 0 bases short and J 1 base short, with 11 bases between. The CDR3 loop spans 15 amino acids. DNA of the CDR3: TGCGCCAGCAGCTTGGGAGGGGGTACTTCCTACGAGCAGTACTTC. It specifies CASSLGGGTSYEQYF.

This clonotype showed up just a few times. CDR3 sequence: CASSQGTSGRGAHEQYF. The CDR3 DNA reads TGCGCCAGCAGCCAGGGGACTAGCGGGAGGGGAGCGCACGAGCAGTACTTC. The chain joins TRBV4-3 to TRBJ2-7, with TRBD2 matching over 16 bases. The CDR3 length is 17 residues. The germline gives CDR1 LGHNA, CDR2 YSLEER. With V trimmed by 3 bases and J by 5 bases, 7 bases remained unmatched.

The sample holds a few counts of this clonotype. This chain joins TRBV20-1 and TRBJ2-4, with TRBD2 matching 14 bases. The CDR3 totals 18 residues. Per germline, CDR1 DFQATT and CDR2 SNEGSKA (reference sequence). V gave up 2 bases and J gave up 1 base; unmatched junction bases: 7. This CDR3 reads CSARTTSGRDRAKNIQYF. The CDR3 bases are TGCAGTGCTAGAACGACTAGCGGGAGGGACAGGGCCAAAAACATTCAGTACTTC.

The chain combines TRBV20-1 with TRBJ2-5, with 8 positions matching TRBD2. V shed 0 bases and J 5 bases; nucleotides not matched to a gene: 17. The CDR3 runs 18 residues. The germline gives CDR1 DFQATT, CDR2 SNEGSKA (reference sequence). The CDR3 reads CSAREGSGVWPGDETQYF. CDR3 DNA sequence: TGCAGTGCTAGAGAGGGTAGCGGGGTATGGCCCGGTGATGAGACCCAGTACTTC.

The rearrangement uses TRBV4-3 and TRBJ1-1, with 9 bases fitting TRBD1. V dropped 1 base and J dropped 2; count of bases not matched to a gene: 11. The CDR3 is 18 amino acids. The germline gives CDR1 LGHNA, CDR2 YSLEER. This CDR3 reads CASSQGWDRAAPNTEAFF. The CDR3 bases are TGCGCCAGCAGCCAAGGATGGGACAGGGCCGCTCCCAACACTGAAGCTTTCTTT.

This clonotype was recorded many times. The chain joins TRBV12-3 or TRBV12-4 to TRBJ1-2, with D unclear. The CDR3 totals 15 residues. The V gene lost 1 base and the J gene lost 0 bases, with 9 bases spanning the gap. In nucleotides, the CDR3 is TGTGCCAGCAGTTTAGTTGGGCAACCTAACTATGGCTACACCTTC. Encoded protein: CASSLVGQPNYGYTF.

The table lists this clonotype with many counts. Written as DNA, the CDR3 is TGCAGTGCTCCGGACTCCCTGAGCACAGATACGCAGTATTTT. Translation gives CSAPDSLSTDTQYF. The J gene is TRBJ2-3, the V gene TRBV20-1; possibly TRBD2 for D (5 bases). Trimming took off 5 bases at V and 0 bases at J, with 12 bases between the two ends. This CDR3 comprises 14 residues. The germline V gene encodes CDR1 DFQATT and CDR2 SNEGSKA (reference sequence).

This clonotype showed up just a few times. The chain couples TRBV28 to TRBJ1-1, with no clear D. V was shortened by 2 bases and J by 1 base, with 8 bases between the two germline ends. CDR1 and CDR2 from the germline V gene are MDHEN and SYDVKM. The length of the CDR3 is 14 residues. The CDR3 DNA sequence: TGTGCCAGCAGTTTAGGGTACGGGAACACTGAAGCTTTCTTT. This translates into CASSLGYGNTEAFF.

The table lists this clonotype with many counts. V gene TRBV6-5 combines with J gene TRBJ1-1; D possibly corresponds to TRBD1 (6 bases). The CDR3 spans 17 residues. The germline CDR1 and CDR2 sequences are MNHEY and SVGAGI. V lost 5 bases and J 0 bases, leaving 19 bases between the germline ends. The CDR3: CASSTGTWGHMNTEAFF. CDR3 bases: TGTGCCAGCAGTACCGGGACCTGGGGGCACATGAACACTGAAGCTTTCTTT.

This clonotype was found many times. This chain connects TRBV13 to TRBJ2-3; a weak D match, TRBD1 (6 bases). Per germline, CDR1 PRHDT and CDR2 FYEKMQ (reference sequence). The CDR3 extends over 15 amino acids. V dropped 5 bases and J dropped 2 bases, with 14 bases sitting between them. The CDR3 region is CASSAWTAVTDTQYF. As DNA, the CDR3 is TGTGCCAGCAGCGCGTGGACAGCCGTCACAGATACGCAGTATTTT.

This clonotype has a handful of counts. The V call is TRBV11-2, the J call TRBJ2-1; 8 bases are shared with TRBD1. The CDR3 length is 16 residues. V dropped 2 bases and J dropped 8; count of bases not matched to a gene: 11. Germline V gene lookup returns CDR1 SGHAT and CDR2 FQNNGV. The CDR3 DNA follows: TGTGCCAGCAGCTTAATCGGTTTTCTGACAGGGGATGAGCAGTTCTTC. It codes for CASSLIGFLTGDEQFF.

This clonotype was counted ten times or more. The chain has TRBV7-9 and TRBJ1-5; D unresolved. Germline loops: CDR1 SEHNR, CDR2 FQNEAQ (reference sequence). The CDR3 sequence is 14 residues long. V dropped 5 bases and J dropped 4 bases, with 12 bases sitting between them. Here the CDR3 DNA reads TGTGCCAGCAGCCGAAGTCGGGATAATCAGCCCCAGCATTTT. Protein product: CASSRSRDNQPQHF.

The V call is TRBV28, the J call TRBJ2-2; D is undetermined. CDR3 length equals 12 residues. Germline CDR1 and CDR2: MDHEN and SYDVKM. The V and J ends lost 5 bases and 5 bases respectively, with 6 bases between them. The CDR3 is CASSRITGELFF. The CDR3 DNA reads TGTGCCAGCAGTCGGATTACCGGGGAGCTGTTTTTT.